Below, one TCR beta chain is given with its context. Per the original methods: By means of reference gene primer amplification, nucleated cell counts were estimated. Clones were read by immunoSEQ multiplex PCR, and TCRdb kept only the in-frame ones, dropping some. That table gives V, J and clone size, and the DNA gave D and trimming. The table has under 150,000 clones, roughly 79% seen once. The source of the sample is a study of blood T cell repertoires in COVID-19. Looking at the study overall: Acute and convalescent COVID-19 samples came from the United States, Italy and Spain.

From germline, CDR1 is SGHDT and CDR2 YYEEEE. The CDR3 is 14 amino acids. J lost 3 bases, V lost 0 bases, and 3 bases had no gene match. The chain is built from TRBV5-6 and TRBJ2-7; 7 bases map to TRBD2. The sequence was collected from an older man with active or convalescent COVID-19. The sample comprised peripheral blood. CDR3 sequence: CASSLDSGHYEQYF. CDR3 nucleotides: TGTGCCAGCAGCTTGGATAGCGGGCACTACGAGCAGTACTTC.